These T cell receptor beta chains were read from a single sample in a study of control samples from healthy donors and cancer patients. Data came from immunoSEQ multiplex PCR; TCRdb stores just in-frame clones and leaves some out. The sample has 130,000 to 150,000 clones; around nine tenths are singletons. Sequencing was done on a sample of blood. Receptors originate from a woman in her twenties or thirties in good health. Each CDR3 is given with its conserved first and last residue. The D gene is left open where the match is weak. The size of a clone is reported for some rows only, either as once, few or many, or as a class for expanded clones.

TRBV11-1	TRBJ2-1	TRBD2	-	CASSLFLAGEYNEQFF	TGTGCCAGCAGCTTATTTCTAGCGGGAGAATACAATGAGCAGTTCTTC
TRBV27	TRBJ1-6	-	-	CASSFRQGSSSYNSPLHF	TGTGCCAGCAGTTTCCGGCAGGGCTCGAGCTCCTATAATTCACCCCTCCACTTT
TRBV21-1	TRBJ2-1	-	-	CASSKSGKYNEQFF	TGTGCCAGCAGCAAGTCCGGGAAGTACAATGAGCAGTTCTTC
TRBV7-9	TRBJ1-1	-	-	CATTNDRTNTEAFF	TGTGCCACCACAAACGACAGGACGAACACTGAAGCTTTCTTT
TRBV6-5	TRBJ1-1	-	-	CASSLGQNTEAFF	TGTGCCAGCAGTTTGGGACAGAACACTGAAGCTTTCTTT
TRBV9	TRBJ2-2	TRBD2	-	CASSVGSGRAGELFF	TGTGCCAGCAGCGTGGGTAGCGGGAGGGCCGGGGAGCTGTTTTTT
TRBV12-3/TRBV12-4	TRBJ1-3	-	-	CARTIFENTIYF	TGTGCCAGGACCATTTTTGAAAACACCATATATTTT
TRBV5-5	TRBJ1-1	-	-	CASSLGIAGDTEAFF	TGTGCCAGCAGCTTGGGTATAGCAGGGGATACTGAAGCTTTCTTT
TRBV28	TRBJ2-2	-	once	CASSPFRDGSTGELFF	TGTGCCAGCAGCCCTTTCCGGGACGGTAGTACCGGGGAGCTGTTTTTT
TRBV18	TRBJ2-3	-	-	CASSPPGRLDTQYF	TGTGCCAGCTCCCCCCCCGGCCGGTTGGATACGCAGTATTTT
TRBV9	TRBJ2-7	TRBD2	-	CASSPTLAGGYEQYF	TGTGCCAGCAGCCCGACTCTAGCGGGAGGCTACGAGCAGTACTTC
TRBV28	TRBJ1-5	-	-	CASSSEYQPQHF	TGTGCCAGCAGTTCGGAGTATCAGCCCCAGCATTTT
TRBV6-4	TRBJ2-1	-	-	CSAGEQFF	TGTTCCGCAGGGGAGCAGTTCTTC
TRBV18	TRBJ2-5	-	-	CASSPFAGGEETQYF	TGTGCCAGCTCACCCTTCGCAGGGGGGGAAGAGACCCAGTACTTC
TRBV28	TRBJ1-2	TRBD1	-	CASSRPGTGGIYGYTF	TGTGCCAGCAGTAGACCCGGGACAGGGGGTATCTATGGCTACACCTTC
TRBV5-1	TRBJ1-2	-	-	CASSLATNYGYTF	TGCGCCAGCAGCTTGGCCACAAACTATGGCTACACCTTC
TRBV14	TRBJ2-7	-	-	CASSQGTKQYF	TGTGCCAGCAGCCAGGGGACAAAGCAGTACTTC
TRBV30	TRBJ2-7	TRBD1	-	CAWRESGTVYEQYF	TGTGCCTGGAGAGAATCCGGGACAGTCTACGAGCAGTACTTC
TRBV6-1	TRBJ1-2	-	once	CASSEGRAGANYGYTF	TGTGCCAGCAGTGAAGGACGGGCAGGGGCTAACTATGGCTACACCTTC
TRBV28	TRBJ1-5	TRBD1	-	CASSTQGVPQPQHF	TGTGCCAGCAGCACACAGGGGGTACCTCAGCCCCAGCATTTT
TRBV19	TRBJ2-1	TRBD2	-	CASSRRTSGNEQFF	TGTGCCAGTAGTAGACGGACTAGCGGCAATGAGCAGTTCTTC
TRBV21-1	TRBJ1-1	-	-	CASSKTGAYNRGTEAFF	TGTGCCAGCAGCAAGACAGGGGCATATAACCGGGGCACTGAAGCTTTCTTT
TRBV2	TRBJ1-4	-	-	CASSENPQGTNEKLFF	TGTGCCAGCAGTGAAAATCCCCAGGGCACTAATGAAAAACTGTTTTTT
TRBV5-1	TRBJ2-7	-	-	CASSRTFGRYEQYF	TGCGCCAGCAGCCGTACCTTCGGCCGCTACGAGCAGTACTTC
TRBV5-6	TRBJ1-6	-	-	CASSLFRAGTNSPLHF	TGTGCCAGCAGCTTGTTCAGGGCAGGGACAAATTCACCCCTCCACTTT
TRBV7-2	TRBJ2-2	-	-	CASRGGGNTGELFF	TGTGCCAGCAGGGGGGGAGGGAACACCGGGGAGCTGTTTTTT
TRBV2	TRBJ1-5	-	-	CASSVGGHSGNQPQHF	TGTGCCAGCAGTGTCGGAGGGCATTCGGGCAATCAGCCCCAGCATTTT
TRBV4-2	TRBJ2-2	-	-	CASSQESVTGELFF	TGTGCCAGCAGCCAAGAATCCGTCACCGGGGAGCTGTTTTTT
TRBV5-1	TRBJ2-7	-	-	CASSLGNLGIAYEQYF	TGCGCCAGCAGCTTGGGGAATTTAGGGATCGCGTACGAGCAGTACTTC
TRBV5-1	TRBJ1-1	TRBD1	few	CASSTPGGGIEAFF	TGCGCCAGCAGCACACCAGGGGGCGGGATTGAAGCTTTCTTT
TRBV5-1	TRBJ1-1	-	-	CASSFNSPGHTEAFF	TGCGCCAGCAGCTTTAATTCGCCGGGGCACACTGAAGCTTTCTTT
TRBV20-1	TRBJ2-2	-	-	CSASRGSTTGELFF	TGCAGTGCTAGTCGGGGGTCAACCACCGGGGAGCTGTTTTTT
TRBV20-1	TRBJ2-1	TRBD2	-	CSAGGGSGVYEQFF	TGCAGTGCTGGTGGGGGGAGCGGGGTGTATGAGCAGTTCTTC
TRBV6-1	TRBJ1-2	-	-	CASSESAPSPNYGYTF	TGTGCCAGCAGTGAATCCGCCCCGAGTCCCAACTATGGCTACACCTTC
TRBV5-6	TRBJ1-2	TRBD1	-	CASARGLYDYGYTF	TGTGCCAGCGCGAGGGGGCTCTATGACTATGGCTACACCTTC
TRBV7-2	TRBJ2-1	-	-	CASSLLVVDEQFF	TGTGCCAGCAGCTTACTCGTGGTCGATGAGCAGTTCTTC
TRBV6-5	TRBJ1-2	-	-	CASRGDWDTYGYTF	TGTGCCAGCAGAGGGGATTGGGATACCTATGGCTACACCTTC
TRBV7-3	TRBJ1-2	-	-	CASSPSGGEANYGYTF	TGTGCCAGCAGCCCTTCCGGCGGGGAGGCTAACTATGGCTACACCTTC
TRBV3-1/TRBV3-2	TRBJ1-4	-	-	CASSQDLGGQGEKLFF	TGTGCCAGCAGCCAAGATCTAGGGGGTCAGGGTGAAAAACTGTTTTTT
TRBV7-9	TRBJ1-5	-	-	CASSLAEGPNQPQHF	TGTGCCAGCAGCTTAGCGGAGGGGCCCAATCAGCCCCAGCATTTT
TRBV14	TRBJ2-1	-	-	CASSAFNAEQFF	TGTGCCAGCTCAGCTTTCAATGCTGAGCAGTTCTTC
TRBV18	TRBJ1-4	-	-	CASSWSSGEEKLFF	TGTGCCAGCTCATGGAGTTCCGGAGAGGAAAAACTGTTTTTT